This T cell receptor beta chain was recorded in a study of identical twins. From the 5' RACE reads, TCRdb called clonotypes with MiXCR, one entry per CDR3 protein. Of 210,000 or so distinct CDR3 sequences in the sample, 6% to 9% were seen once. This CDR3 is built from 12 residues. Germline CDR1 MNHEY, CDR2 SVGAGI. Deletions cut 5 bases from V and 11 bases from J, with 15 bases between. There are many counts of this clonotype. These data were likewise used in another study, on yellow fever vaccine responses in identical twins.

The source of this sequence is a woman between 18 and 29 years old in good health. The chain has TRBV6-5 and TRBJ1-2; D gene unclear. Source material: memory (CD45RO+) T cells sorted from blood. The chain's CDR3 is CASSNGGGQYTF. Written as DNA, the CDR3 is TGTGCCAGCAGTAACGGAGGAGGGCAGTACACCTTC.